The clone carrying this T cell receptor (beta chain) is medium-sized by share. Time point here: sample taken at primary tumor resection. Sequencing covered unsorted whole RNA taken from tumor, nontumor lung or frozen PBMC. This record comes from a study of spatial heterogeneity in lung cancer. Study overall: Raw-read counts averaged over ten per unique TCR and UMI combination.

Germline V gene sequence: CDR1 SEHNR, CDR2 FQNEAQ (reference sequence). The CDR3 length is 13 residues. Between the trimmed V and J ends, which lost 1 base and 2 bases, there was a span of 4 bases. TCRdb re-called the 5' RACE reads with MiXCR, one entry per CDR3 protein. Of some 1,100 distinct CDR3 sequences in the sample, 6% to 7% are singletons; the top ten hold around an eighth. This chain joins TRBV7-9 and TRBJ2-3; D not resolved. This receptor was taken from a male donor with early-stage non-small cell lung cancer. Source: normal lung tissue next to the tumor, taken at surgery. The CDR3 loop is CASSLGVTDTQYF. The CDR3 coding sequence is TGTGCCAGCAGCTTAGGCGTCACAGATACGCAGTATTTT.